Below are 2 T cell receptor beta chains sequenced from a single sample in a study of regulatory T cells in long-lasting Graves disease. Documented time point: newly diagnosed GD, antithyroid drugs for less than 3 months. Following extraction of RNA from PBMCs, that RNA was used to make the TCR library. CDR3-region Arm-PCR and iRepertoire HTBI primers produced the TCR beta libraries. TCRdb itself ran the multiplex PCR reads through MiXCR, one entry per CDR3 protein. The sample shows about 440,000 distinct CDR3 sequences, roughly 15% of them seen only once. These data also formed part of another study, on T cells in Graves' hyperthyroidism and ophthalmopathy.

The sample in question was peripheral blood mononuclear cells (PBMCs), obtained at new diagnosis, from a patient treated with antithyroid drugs. The receptors originated from a woman between 18 and 29 years old with Graves disease.

This clonotype was detected many times. This chain connects TRBV6-1 to TRBJ2-2; possibly TRBD1 for D (5 bases). The V end was cut by 8 bases, the J end by 4 bases, with 20 bases between. Germline V gene lookup returns CDR1 MNHNS and CDR2 SASEGT. The CDR3 has 16 residues. For the CDR3, the DNA is TGTGCCAGCGGTCAGGGAATGATGGAATTCACCGGGGAGCTGTTTTTT. Protein product: CASGQGMMEFTGELFF.

This clonotype occurred a few times. V usage is TRBV2 and J usage is TRBJ1-6, with D maybe TRBD1 (6 bases). Per the germline V gene, CDR1 is SNHLY and CDR2 is FYNNEI. Between the trimmed V and J ends, which lost 7 bases and 0 bases, there was a span of 16 bases. The CDR3 is 17 amino acids. CDR3 residues: CASTYDRPNSYNSPLHF. The CDR3 DNA reads as TGTGCCAGCACCTACGACAGGCCCAACTCCTATAATTCACCCCTCCACTTT.